The present entry profiles one T cell receptor beta chain with its context. These data are taken from a study of untreated major depressive disorder. Profiling relied on immunoSEQ multiplex PCR, and the TCRdb table lists in-frame clones only, not all of them. The sample consists of 20,000 or so clones, around 85% of them appearing once. For sex, age, current smoking status and body mass index, every depressed patient had a pairwise-matched non-depressed control. Controls never had mood disorders and self-rated depressive symptoms at 5 or less. No major medical conditions, Axis I/II comorbidities, regular medication, or illicit drugs. Thawed PBMCs underwent magnetic negative selection for CD4+ T cells. The CDR3 loop spans 15 amino acids. The germline V gene has CDR1 MDHEN and CDR2 SYDVKM. V gave up 9 bases and J gave up 5 bases, with 21 bases separating them.

The origin of this receptor is a woman in her twenties or thirties in good health. The specimen sequenced was CD4+ T cells from PBMCs. The chain employs TRBV28 and TRBJ2-3, with D tentatively TRBD2 (6 bases). This CDR3 reads CASQWGELLGDTQYF. Here the CDR3 DNA reads TGTGCCAGTCAGTGGGGGGAGTTACTTGGAGATACGCAGTATTTT. The complete variable domain, with remaining parts taken from reference TRBV28 and TRBJ2-3, reads DVKVTQSSRYLVKRTGEKVFLECVQDMDHENMFWYRQDPGLGLRLIYFSYDVKMKEKGDIPEGYSVSREKKERFSLILESASTNQTSMYLCASQWGELLGDTQYFGPGTRLTVL.